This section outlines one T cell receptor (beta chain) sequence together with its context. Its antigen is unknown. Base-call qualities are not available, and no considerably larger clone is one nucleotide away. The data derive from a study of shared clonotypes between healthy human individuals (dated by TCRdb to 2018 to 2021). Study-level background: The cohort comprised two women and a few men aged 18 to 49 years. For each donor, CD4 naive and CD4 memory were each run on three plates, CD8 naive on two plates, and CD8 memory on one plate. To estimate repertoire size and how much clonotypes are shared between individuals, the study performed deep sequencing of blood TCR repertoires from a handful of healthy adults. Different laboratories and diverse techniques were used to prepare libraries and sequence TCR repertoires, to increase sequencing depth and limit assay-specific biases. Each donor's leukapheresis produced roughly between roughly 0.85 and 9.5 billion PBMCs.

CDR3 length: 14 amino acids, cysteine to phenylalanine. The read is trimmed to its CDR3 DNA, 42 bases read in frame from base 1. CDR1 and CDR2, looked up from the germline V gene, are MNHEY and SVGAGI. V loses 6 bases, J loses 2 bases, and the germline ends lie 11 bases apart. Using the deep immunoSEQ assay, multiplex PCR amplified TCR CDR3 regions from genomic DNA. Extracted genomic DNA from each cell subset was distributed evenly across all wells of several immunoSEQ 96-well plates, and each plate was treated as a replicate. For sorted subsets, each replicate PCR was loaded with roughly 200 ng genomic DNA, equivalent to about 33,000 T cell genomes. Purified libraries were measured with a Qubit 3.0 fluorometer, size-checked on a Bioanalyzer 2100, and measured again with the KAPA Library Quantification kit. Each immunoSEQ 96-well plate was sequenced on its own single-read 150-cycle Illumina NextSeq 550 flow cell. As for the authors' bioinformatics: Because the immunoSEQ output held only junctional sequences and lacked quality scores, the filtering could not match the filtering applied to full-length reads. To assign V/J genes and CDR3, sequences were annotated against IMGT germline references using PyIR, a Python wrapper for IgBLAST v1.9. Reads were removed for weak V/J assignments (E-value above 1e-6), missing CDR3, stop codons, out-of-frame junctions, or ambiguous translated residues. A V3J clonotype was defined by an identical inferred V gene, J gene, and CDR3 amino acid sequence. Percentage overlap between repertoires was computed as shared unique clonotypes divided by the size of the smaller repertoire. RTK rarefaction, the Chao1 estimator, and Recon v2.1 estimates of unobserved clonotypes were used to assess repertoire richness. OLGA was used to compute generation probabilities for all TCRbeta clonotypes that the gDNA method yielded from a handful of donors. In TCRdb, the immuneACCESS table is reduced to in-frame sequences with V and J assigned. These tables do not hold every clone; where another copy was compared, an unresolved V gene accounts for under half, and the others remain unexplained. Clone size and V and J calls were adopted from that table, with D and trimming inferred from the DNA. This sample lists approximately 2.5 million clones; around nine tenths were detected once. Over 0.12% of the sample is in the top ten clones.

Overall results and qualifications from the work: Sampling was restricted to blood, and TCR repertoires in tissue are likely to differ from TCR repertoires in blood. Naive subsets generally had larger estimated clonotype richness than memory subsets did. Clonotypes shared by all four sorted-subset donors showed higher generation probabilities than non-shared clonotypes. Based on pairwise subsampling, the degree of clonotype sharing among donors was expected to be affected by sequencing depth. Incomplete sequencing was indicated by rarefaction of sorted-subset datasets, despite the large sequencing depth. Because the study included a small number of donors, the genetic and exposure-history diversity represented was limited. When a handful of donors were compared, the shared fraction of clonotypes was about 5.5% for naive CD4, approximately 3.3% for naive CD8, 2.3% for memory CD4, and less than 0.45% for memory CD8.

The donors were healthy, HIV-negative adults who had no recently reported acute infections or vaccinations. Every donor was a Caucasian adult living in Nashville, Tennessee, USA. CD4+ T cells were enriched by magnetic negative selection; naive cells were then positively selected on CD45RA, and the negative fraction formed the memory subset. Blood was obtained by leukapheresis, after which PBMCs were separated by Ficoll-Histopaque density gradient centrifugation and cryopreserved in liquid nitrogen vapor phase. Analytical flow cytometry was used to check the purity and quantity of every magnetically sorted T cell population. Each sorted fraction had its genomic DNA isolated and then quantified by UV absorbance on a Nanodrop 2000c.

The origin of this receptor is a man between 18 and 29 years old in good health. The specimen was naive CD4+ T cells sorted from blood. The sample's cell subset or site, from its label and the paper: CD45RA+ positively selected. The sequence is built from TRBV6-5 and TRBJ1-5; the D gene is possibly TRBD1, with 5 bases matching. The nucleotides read TGTGCCAGCAGCCCCTGGGGGGGCAATCAGCCCCAGCATTTT. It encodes CASSPWGGNQPQHF.